This entry concerns a single T cell receptor (beta chain). CDR1 is LGHDT, CDR2 YNNKEL, per germline (reference sequence). The CDR3 is made up of 16 amino acids. Trimming shortened V by 0 bases and J by 5 bases, and 14 bases separated the two germline ends. This sample stems from a study of blood T cell repertoires in COVID-19. Turning to the study itself: Material from acute and convalescent COVID-19 was sourced from the United States, Italy and Spain.

The method was immunoSEQ multiplex PCR; TCRdb's version includes in-frame clones alone and lacks a portion of them. Of some 300,000 clones listed, more than 75% are singletons. This TCR came from a man in his 70s with acute or convalescent COVID-19. The gene calls are TRBV3-1 (or the pseudogene TRBV3-2) and TRBJ1-5; tentatively, D is TRBD1 (5 bases). Sequenced: peripheral blood. CDR3 sequence reads: CASSQDREQAYQPQHF. For the CDR3, the DNA is TGTGCCAGCAGCCAAGATCGAGAACAGGCCTATCAGCCCCAGCATTTT.